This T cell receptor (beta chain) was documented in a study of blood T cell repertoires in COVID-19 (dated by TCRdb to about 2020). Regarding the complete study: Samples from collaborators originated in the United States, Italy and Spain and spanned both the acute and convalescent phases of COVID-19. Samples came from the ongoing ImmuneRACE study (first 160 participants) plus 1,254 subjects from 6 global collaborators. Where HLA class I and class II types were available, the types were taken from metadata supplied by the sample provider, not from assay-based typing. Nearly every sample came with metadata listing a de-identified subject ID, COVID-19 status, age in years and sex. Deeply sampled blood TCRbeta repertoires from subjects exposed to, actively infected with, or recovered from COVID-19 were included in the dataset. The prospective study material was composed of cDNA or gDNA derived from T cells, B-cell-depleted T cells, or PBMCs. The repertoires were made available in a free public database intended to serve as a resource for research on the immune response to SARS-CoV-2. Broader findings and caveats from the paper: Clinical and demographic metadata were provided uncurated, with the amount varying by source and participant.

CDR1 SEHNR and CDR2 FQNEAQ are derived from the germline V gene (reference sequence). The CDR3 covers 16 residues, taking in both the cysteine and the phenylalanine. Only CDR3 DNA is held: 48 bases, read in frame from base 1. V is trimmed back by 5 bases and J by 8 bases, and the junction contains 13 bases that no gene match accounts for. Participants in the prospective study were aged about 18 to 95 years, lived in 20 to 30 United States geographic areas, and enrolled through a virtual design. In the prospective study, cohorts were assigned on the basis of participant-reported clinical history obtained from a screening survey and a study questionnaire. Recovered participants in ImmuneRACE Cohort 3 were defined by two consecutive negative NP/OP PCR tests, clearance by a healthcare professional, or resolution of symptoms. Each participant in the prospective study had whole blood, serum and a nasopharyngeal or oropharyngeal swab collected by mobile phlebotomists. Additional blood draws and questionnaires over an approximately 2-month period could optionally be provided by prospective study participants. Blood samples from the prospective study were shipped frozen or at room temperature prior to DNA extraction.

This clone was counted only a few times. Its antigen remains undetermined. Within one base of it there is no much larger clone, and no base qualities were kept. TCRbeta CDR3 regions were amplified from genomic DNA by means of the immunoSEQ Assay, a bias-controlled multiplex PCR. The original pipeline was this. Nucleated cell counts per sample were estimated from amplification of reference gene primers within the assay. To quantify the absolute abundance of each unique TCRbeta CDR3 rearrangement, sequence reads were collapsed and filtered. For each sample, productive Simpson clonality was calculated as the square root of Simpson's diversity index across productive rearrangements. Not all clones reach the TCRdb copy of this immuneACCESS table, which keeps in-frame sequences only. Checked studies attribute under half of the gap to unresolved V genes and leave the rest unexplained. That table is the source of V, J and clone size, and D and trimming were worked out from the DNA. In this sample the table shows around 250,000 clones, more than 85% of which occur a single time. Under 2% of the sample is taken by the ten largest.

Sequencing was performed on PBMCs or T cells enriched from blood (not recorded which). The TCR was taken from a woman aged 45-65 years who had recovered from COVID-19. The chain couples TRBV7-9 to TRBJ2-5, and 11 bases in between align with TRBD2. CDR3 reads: CASSPNLIAGGQTQYF. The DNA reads TGTGCCAGCAGCCCAAATCTTATAGCGGGAGGGCAAACCCAGTACTTC.